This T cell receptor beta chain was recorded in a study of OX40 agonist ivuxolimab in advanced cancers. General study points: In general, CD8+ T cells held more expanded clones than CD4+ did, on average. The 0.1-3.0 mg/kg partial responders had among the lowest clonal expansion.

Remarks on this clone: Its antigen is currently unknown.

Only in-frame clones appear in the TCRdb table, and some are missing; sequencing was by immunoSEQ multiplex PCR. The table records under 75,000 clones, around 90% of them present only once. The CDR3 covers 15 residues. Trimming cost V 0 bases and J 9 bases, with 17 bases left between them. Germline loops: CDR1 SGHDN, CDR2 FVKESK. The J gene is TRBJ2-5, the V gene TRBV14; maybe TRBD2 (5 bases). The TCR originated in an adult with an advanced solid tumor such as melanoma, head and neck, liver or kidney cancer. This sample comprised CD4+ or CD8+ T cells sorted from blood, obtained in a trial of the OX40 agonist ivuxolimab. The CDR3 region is CASSQETLGSRSQYF. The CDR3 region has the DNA TGTGCCAGCAGCCAAGAAACACTAGGGAGCCGGTCCCAGTACTTC. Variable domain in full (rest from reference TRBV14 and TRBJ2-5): EAGVTQFPSHSVIEKGQTVTLRCDPISGHDNLYWYRRVMGKEIKFLLHFVKESKQDESGMPNNRFLAERTGGTYSTLKVQPAELEDSGVYFCASSQETLGSRSQYFGPGTRLLVL.